These 25 T cell receptor beta chains came from one sample sequenced in a study of T-cell memory formation after mild COVID-19. TCRdb itself ran the 5' RACE reads through MiXCR, one entry per CDR3 protein. The repertoire includes 260,000 or so distinct CDR3 sequences, 16% of them detected once, and around 20% sits in the top ten. The sequencing sample was made of PBMCs or a T cell subset sorted from them (not recorded which). These receptors were collected from a man younger than 35 who had mild COVID-19 (a few samples of this study predate the infection). Cell type and time point are not known.

This clonotype was picked up a small number of times. The CDR3 sequence is CASSPEPWGNQPQHF. The CDR3 bases are TGTGCCAGCAGTCCGGAACCTTGGGGCAATCAGCCCCAGCATTTT. This chain connects TRBV27 to TRBJ1-5, with D uncertain. Looked up from germline, CDR1 is MNHEY and CDR2 is SMNVEV (reference sequence). The ends were cut back, 5 bases at V and 2 bases at J, with 13 bases in the middle. CDR3 length: 15 residues.

The V and J genes are TRBV29-1 and TRBJ1-1, with D tentatively TRBD1 (5 bases). The CDR3 has 13 amino acids. V lost 7 bases and J 4 bases, leaving 16 bases between the germline ends. The germline V gene encodes CDR1 SQVTM and CDR2 ANQGSEA. The CDR3 DNA sequence: TGCAGCGCCGAAAACCTCGGGGGCACTGAAGCTTTCTTT. Residues: CSAENLGGTEAFF. The whole variable domain, remainder taken from reference TRBV29-1 and TRBJ1-1, is SAVISQKPSRDICQRGTSLTIQCQVDSQVTMMFWYRQQPGQSLTLIATANQGSEATYESGFVIDKFPISRPNLTFSTLTVSNMSPEDSSIYLCSAENLGGTEAFFGQGTRLTVV.

There are a few counts of this clonotype. This chain links TRBV20-1 with TRBJ1-5, with 7 bases identical to TRBD1. The CDR3 is made up of 13 amino acids. Trimming took 7 bases from V and 1 from J; bases not matched to a gene: 4. Germline V gives CDR1 DFQATT, CDR2 SNEGSKA (reference sequence). The CDR3 sequence: CSVPGGSNQPQHF. The DNA for the CDR3 is TGCAGTGTGCCAGGGGGAAGCAATCAGCCCCAGCATTTT.

The sample holds many counts of this clonotype. The J gene is TRBJ2-7, the V gene TRBV6-2 or TRBV6-3; D gene unclear. With 6 bases removed from V and 6 bases from J, the gap between germline ends came to 12 bases. Germline CDR1 and CDR2: MNHEY and SVGEGT. There are 12 residues in the CDR3. The CDR3 bases are TGTGCCAGCAGGAGGTTGAGCCTCGAGCAGTACTTC. This gives the protein CASRRLSLEQYF.

The V and J genes are TRBV18 and TRBJ1-1, with D possibly TRBD1 on 5 matching bases. The CDR3 sequence is 12 residues long. Trimming took off 3 bases at V and 8 bases at J, with 10 bases between the two ends. Germline lookup yields CDR1 KGHSH and CDR2 LQKENI. In DNA, the CDR3 is TGTGCCAGCTCACCCCAGGGTCTCGAAGCTTTCTTT. It codes for CASSPQGLEAFF.

This clonotype was counted only a few times. The chain recombines TRBV5-8 with TRBJ2-5; 8 bases agree with TRBD2. CDR3 length: 14 residues. The germline V gene has CDR1 SGHTS and CDR2 YDEGEE. V trimming: 3 bases; J trimming: 5 bases; junction bases outside the gene matches: 6. The chain's CDR3 is CASSSGGARETQYF. As DNA, the CDR3 is TGTGCCAGCAGCTCCGGGGGGGCCCGGGAGACCCAGTACTTC.

This clonotype came up many times. This rearrangement joins TRBV5-1 to TRBJ2-1; 8 bases align to TRBD1. The CDR3 has 14 amino acids. Trimming took 3 bases from V and 3 from J; bases not matched to a gene: 2. Looked up from germline, CDR1 is SGHRS and CDR2 is YFSETQ. CDR3 loop: CASSSGQGYNEQFF. Written as DNA, the CDR3 is TGCGCCAGCAGCTCAGGACAGGGCTACAATGAGCAGTTCTTC.

This clonotype has only a few counts. The chain couples TRBV3-1 to TRBJ1-2, with D unclear. The CDR3 covers 12 residues. Trimming cost V 2 bases and J 3 bases, with 4 bases left between them. Germline V gives CDR1 LGHDT, CDR2 YNNKEL (reference sequence). The CDR3 sequence: CASSQTDYGYTF. The CDR3 coding sequence is TGTGCCAGCAGCCAAACCGACTATGGCTACACCTTC.

The rearrangement joins TRBV7-9 to TRBJ2-3; D is ambiguous. Germline lookup yields CDR1 SEHNR and CDR2 FQNEAQ (reference sequence). The CDR3 spans 15 residues. The V end lost 5 bases, the J end lost 0 bases, and 12 bases lay between the germline ends. CDR3 coding DNA: TGTGCCAGCAGCCCAGTCACCACTAGCACAGATACGCAGTATTTT. Translation gives CASSPVTTSTDTQYF.

The V call is TRBV6-2 or TRBV6-3, the J call TRBJ2-7; 8 bases map to TRBD1. The ends lost 8 bases at V and 4 bases at J; junction bases unmatched: 7. The germline CDR1 and CDR2 sequences are MNHEY and SVGEGT. The CDR3 contains 13 residues. Written as DNA, the CDR3 is TGTGCCAGCGGGACAGGAGCTTCTTACGAGCAGTACGTC. Encoded protein: CASGTGASYEQYV.

The sample holds a few counts of this clonotype. The chain couples TRBV9 to TRBJ1-6, with D perhaps TRBD1 (6 bases). From germline, CDR1 is SGDLS and CDR2 YYNGEE. The V end was cut by 4 bases, the J end by 10 bases, with 21 bases between. The length of the CDR3 is 16 residues. CDR3 sequence reads: CASSLRAGVGWSPLHF. CDR3 coding DNA: TGTGCCAGCAGCCTCCGAGCAGGGGTCGGGTGGTCACCCCTCCACTTT.

This rearrangement joins TRBV2 to TRBJ2-2; the D is unclear. V was cut by 1 base and J by 6 bases, with 9 bases left in between. CDR3 length: 14 amino acids. Germline CDR1 SNHLY, CDR2 FYNNEI. The CDR3 region has the DNA TGTGCCAGCAGTGAAGAATTTACAGCCGGGGAGCTGTTTTTT. Its translation: CASSEEFTAGELFF.

V usage is TRBV5-5 and J usage is TRBJ2-2, with TRBD1 identical over 10 bases. This CDR3 has 16 amino acids. Germline assignment: CDR1 SGHKS and CDR2 YYEKEE (reference sequence). The V gene end was trimmed by 4 bases and the J gene end by 4 bases; junction bases not matched to a gene: 7. The CDR3 bases are TGTGCCAGCAGCCAAGGGGGACAGGGGTTCACCGGGGAGCTGTTTTTT. Its translation: CASSQGGQGFTGELFF.

This clonotype has a handful of counts. The V and J genes are TRBV5-1 and TRBJ1-1; no definite D call. The CDR3 totals 14 residues. With 2 bases removed from V and 1 base from J, the gap between germline ends came to 9 bases. The germline gives CDR1 SGHRS, CDR2 YFSETQ. The CDR3: CASSFGSPNTEAFF. In nucleotides, the CDR3 is TGCGCCAGCAGCTTCGGGAGTCCGAACACTGAAGCTTTCTTT.

The table lists this clonotype with many counts. The rearrangement uses TRBV12-3 or TRBV12-4 and TRBJ1-5, with D hard to call. This CDR3 region has 16 residues. Deletions cut 5 bases from V and 1 base from J, with 15 bases between. The CDR3 coding sequence is TGTGCCAGCAGTCCTACTCGTTTGGACAGCAATCAGCCCCAGCATTTT. This encodes CASSPTRLDSNQPQHF.

The chain has TRBV5-1 and TRBJ2-1; 8 bases are shared with TRBD1. V shed 8 bases, J shed 7 bases, and the junction held 11 bases outside the gene matches. CDR1 is SGHRS and CDR2 is YFSETQ in the germline V gene. CDR3 length equals 14 residues. The CDR3 spells CASTIRGRRNEQFF. CDR3 in DNA: TGCGCCAGTACTATCAGGGGGCGACGGAATGAGCAGTTCTTC. Together with reference TRBV5-1 and TRBJ2-1, the CDR3 gives the full variable domain: KAGVTQTPRYLIKTRGQQVTLSCSPISGHRSVSWYQQTPGQGLQFLFEYFSETQRNKGNFPGRFSGRQFSNSRSEMNVSTLELGDSALYLCASTIRGRRNEQFFGPGTRLTVL.

This clonotype was counted a few times. V gene TRBV7-2 combines with J gene TRBJ2-1, with D unclear. The CDR3 consists of 12 residues. V lost 5 bases and J 10 bases, leaving 12 bases between the germline ends. Per germline, CDR1 SGHTA and CDR2 FQGNSA. The CDR3 coding sequence is TGTGCCAGCAGCGCTGGACGTGGCGAGCAGTTCTTC. Protein sequence: CASSAGRGEQFF. Looking up the rest from reference TRBV7-2 and TRBJ2-1 gives the full variable domain: GAGVSQSPSNKVTEKGKDVELRCDPISGHTALYWYRQSLGQGLEFLIYFQGNSAPDKSGLPSDRFSAERTGGSVSTLTIQRTQQEDSAVYLCASSAGRGEQFFGPGTRLTVL.

The rearrangement joins TRBV3-1 to TRBJ2-1; D is ambiguous. CDR3 length equals 16 residues. CDR1 is LGHDT and CDR2 is YNNKEL in the germline V gene (reference sequence). The V end was cut by 4 bases, the J end by 5 bases, with 18 bases between. CDR3 DNA: TGTGCCAGCAGCCTAACGAGGACCTACCCCCACAATGAGCAGTTCTTC. Its translation is CASSLTRTYPHNEQFF.

As DNA, the CDR3 is TGTGCCAGCAGCTTAACGTGGAAGGAACAGCCCCAGCATTTT. Translating it yields CASSLTWKEQPQHF. The chain carries TRBV7-8 and TRBJ1-5, with unresolved D. Trimming removed 2 bases at V and 7 bases at J, with 12 bases between. Germline V gives CDR1 SGHVS, CDR2 FQNEAQ. CDR3 size: 14 residues.

This clonotype came up a few times. The chain links TRBV11-2 to TRBJ1-4, with 10 positions matching TRBD1. Unmatched junction bases numbered 8, after V lost 5 bases and J lost 8 bases. The CDR3 is 15 amino acids. Per germline, CDR1 SGHAT and CDR2 FQNNGV. CDR3 loop: CASSPGTGVVEKLFF. CDR3 nucleotides: TGTGCCAGCAGCCCAGGGACAGGGGTGGTCGAAAAACTGTTTTTT. Together with reference TRBV11-2 and TRBJ1-4, the CDR3 gives the full variable domain: EAGVAQSPRYKIIEKRQSVAFWCNPISGHATLYWYQQILGQGPKLLIQFQNNGVVDDSQLPKDRFSAERLKGVDSTLKIQPAKLEDSAVYLCASSPGTGVVEKLFFGSGTQLSVL.

The chain joins TRBV28 to TRBJ1-1; no definite D call. V was trimmed by 2 bases and J by 9 bases, leaving 7 bases between them. From germline, CDR1 is MDHEN and CDR2 SYDVKM. The CDR3 is 11 residues long. CDR3 residues: CASSLGNQAFF. Written as DNA, the CDR3 is TGTGCCAGCAGTTTAGGAAATCAAGCTTTCTTT.

The sample holds a few counts of this clonotype. This rearrangement joins TRBV20-1 to TRBJ2-5; 8 bases line up with TRBD1. The J segment lost 4 bases and the V segment lost 2 bases, leaving 6 bases of the junction unmatched. CDR1 DFQATT and CDR2 SNEGSKA come from the germline V gene (reference sequence). This CDR3 spans 14 amino acids. Written as DNA, the CDR3 is TGCAGTGCTAGATCCTGGACAGGGCTAGAGACCCAGTACTTC. Its translation: CSARSWTGLETQYF.

This clonotype was seen at least ten times. The rearrangement joins TRBV9 to TRBJ2-7, with D possibly called TRBD1 or TRBD2 (7 bases each). The V end was cut by 2 bases, the J end by 4 bases, with 13 bases between. Germline CDR1 SGDLS, CDR2 YYNGEE. The length of the CDR3 is 14 residues. The CDR3 here is CASSVGGTAYEQYF. CDR3 DNA sequence: TGTGCCAGCAGCGTGGGAGGGACAGCTTACGAGCAGTACTTC.

The V gene is TRBV28, the J gene TRBJ1-6, with D possibly matching TRBD1 (5 bases). V dropped 2 bases and J dropped 7 bases, with 12 bases sitting between them. Per germline, CDR1 MDHEN and CDR2 SYDVKM. The length of the CDR3 is 15 residues. The CDR3 coding sequence is TGTGCCAGCAGTTTACCCGGGGCGGGGAATTCACCCCTCCACTTT. This sequence encodes CASSLPGAGNSPLHF.

This clonotype was counted ten times or more. This chain joins TRBV7-2 and TRBJ1-2, with a possible D match to TRBD1 (6 bases). V shed 5 bases and J shed 2 bases, with 9 bases lying between them. Germline V lookup: CDR1 SGHTA, CDR2 FQGNSA. The CDR3 spans 13 residues. The CDR3 reads CASSQGQNYGYTF. The CDR3 DNA follows: TGTGCCAGCAGCCAAGGACAGAACTATGGCTACACCTTC.